This T cell receptor beta chain was profiled in a study of T cells after yellow fever vaccination. Study outcomes and limitations: Overlap between CD4 and CD8 compartments was detected for a small share of clonotypes. Clones that expanded after primary vaccination mostly reappeared after the booster (roughly 96% CD4, approximately 85% CD8). The study noted that FACS-sorted repertoires could contain abundant clonotypes contaminating from the bulk population.

TCR cDNA was made by 5'RACE template switching, adding a universal primer site and UMIs. TCRdb processed the 5' RACE reads anew with MiXCR; each CDR3 protein has one entry. The sample consists of a few hundred thousand distinct CDR3 sequences, about 19% of them appearing once. A word on this clonotype: Its antigen is unidentified.

Germline V CDR1 and CDR2: MNHEY, SVGAGI. V lost 0 bases to trimming and J lost 4 bases, with 12 bases between them. This CDR3 comprises 16 residues. Source: PBMCs, taken 15 days after the yellow fever booster vaccination. V gene TRBV6-5 combines with J gene TRBJ2-2, with D possibly being TRBD1 (5 bases). The source of this sequence is a man aged 25 to 45 who received the YFV17D yellow fever vaccine. In DNA form, the CDR3 reads TGTGCCAGCAGTTACTCGATCCCAGGGTCCACCGGGGAGCTGTTTTTT. Translated, it gives CASSYSIPGSTGELFF.